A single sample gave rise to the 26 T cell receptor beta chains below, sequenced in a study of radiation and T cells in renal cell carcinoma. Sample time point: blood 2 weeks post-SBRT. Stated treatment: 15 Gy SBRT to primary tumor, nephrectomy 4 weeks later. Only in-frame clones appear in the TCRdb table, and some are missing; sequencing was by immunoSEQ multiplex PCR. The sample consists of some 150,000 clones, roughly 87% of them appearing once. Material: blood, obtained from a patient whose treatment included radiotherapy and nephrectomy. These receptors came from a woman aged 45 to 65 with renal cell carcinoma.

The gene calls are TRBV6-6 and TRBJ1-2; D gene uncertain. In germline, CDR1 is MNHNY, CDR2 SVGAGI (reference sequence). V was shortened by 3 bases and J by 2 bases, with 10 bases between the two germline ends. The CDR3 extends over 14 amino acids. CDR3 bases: TGTGCCAGCAGTTATACAGATGGCAACTATGGCTACACCTTC. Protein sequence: CASSYTDGNYGYTF.

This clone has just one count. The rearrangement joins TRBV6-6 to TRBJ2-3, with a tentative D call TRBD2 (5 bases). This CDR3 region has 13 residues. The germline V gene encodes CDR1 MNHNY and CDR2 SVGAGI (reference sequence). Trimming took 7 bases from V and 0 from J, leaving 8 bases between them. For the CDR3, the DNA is TGTGCCAGCACTCGGGGAAGCACAGATACGCAGTATTTT. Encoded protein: CASTRGSTDTQYF.

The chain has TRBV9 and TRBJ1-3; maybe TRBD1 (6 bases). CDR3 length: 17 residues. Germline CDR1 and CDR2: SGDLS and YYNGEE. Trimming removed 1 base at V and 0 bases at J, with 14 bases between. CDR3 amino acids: CASSVKAGALSGNTIYF. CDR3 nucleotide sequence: TGTGCCAGCAGCGTAAAGGCAGGGGCCCTCTCTGGAAACACCATATATTTT.

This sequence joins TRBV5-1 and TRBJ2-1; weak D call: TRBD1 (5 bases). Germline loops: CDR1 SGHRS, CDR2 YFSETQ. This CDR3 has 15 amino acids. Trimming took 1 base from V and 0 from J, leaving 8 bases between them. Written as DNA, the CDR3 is TGCGCCAGCAGCTTGCGCAGGGACTCCTACAATGAGCAGTTCTTC. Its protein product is CASSLRRDSYNEQFF.

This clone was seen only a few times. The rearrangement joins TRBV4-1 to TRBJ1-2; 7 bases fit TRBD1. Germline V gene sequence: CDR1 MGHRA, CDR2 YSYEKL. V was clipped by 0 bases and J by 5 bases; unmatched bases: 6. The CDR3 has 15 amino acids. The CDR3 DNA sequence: TGCGCCAGCAGCCAAGACAGGGGGTTAGGGTATGGCTACACCTTC. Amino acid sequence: CASSQDRGLGYGYTF.

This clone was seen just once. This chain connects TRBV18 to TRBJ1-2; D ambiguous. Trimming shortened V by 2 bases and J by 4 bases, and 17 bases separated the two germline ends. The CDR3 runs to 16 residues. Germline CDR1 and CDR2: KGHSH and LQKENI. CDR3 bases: TGTGCCAGCTCACCATCCGGATGGGTGGAAGCCTATGGCTACACCTTC. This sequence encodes CASSPSGWVEAYGYTF.

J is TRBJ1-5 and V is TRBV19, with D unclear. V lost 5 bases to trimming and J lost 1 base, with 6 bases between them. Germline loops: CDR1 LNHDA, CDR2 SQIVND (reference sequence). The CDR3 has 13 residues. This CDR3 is CASSFESNQPQHF. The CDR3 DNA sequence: TGTGCCAGTAGTTTCGAGAGCAATCAGCCCCAGCATTTT.

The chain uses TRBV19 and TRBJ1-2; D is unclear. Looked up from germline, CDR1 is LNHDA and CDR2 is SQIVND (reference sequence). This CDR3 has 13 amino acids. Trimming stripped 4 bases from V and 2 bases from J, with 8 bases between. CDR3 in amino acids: CASSNGRNYGYTF. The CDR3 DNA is TGTGCCAGTAGTAATGGCAGGAACTATGGCTACACCTTC.

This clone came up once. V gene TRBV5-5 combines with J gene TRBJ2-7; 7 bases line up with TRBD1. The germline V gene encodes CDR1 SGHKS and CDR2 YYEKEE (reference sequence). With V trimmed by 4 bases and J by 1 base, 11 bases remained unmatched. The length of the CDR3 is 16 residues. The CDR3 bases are TGTGCCAGCAGCCCACAACCAGGGACAGAATCCTACGAGCAGTACTTC. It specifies CASSPQPGTESYEQYF. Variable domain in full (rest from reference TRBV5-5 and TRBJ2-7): DAGVTQSPTHLIKTRGQQVTLRCSPISGHKSVSWYQQVLGQGPQFIFQYYEKEERGRGNFPDRFSARQFPNYSSELNVNALLLGDSALYLCASSPQPGTESYEQYFGPGTRLTVT.

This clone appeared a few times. CDR3 nucleotide sequence: TGTGCCAGCAGTGAACTACAGGGGTCCTATTATCAGCCCCAGCATTTT. Residues: CASSELQGSYYQPQHF. The chain is built from TRBV6-1 and TRBJ1-5, with 7 positions matching TRBD1. Germline CDR1 MNHNS, CDR2 SASEGT. There are 16 residues in the CDR3. Trimming removed 2 bases from V and 5 bases from J; junction bases left unmatched: 9.

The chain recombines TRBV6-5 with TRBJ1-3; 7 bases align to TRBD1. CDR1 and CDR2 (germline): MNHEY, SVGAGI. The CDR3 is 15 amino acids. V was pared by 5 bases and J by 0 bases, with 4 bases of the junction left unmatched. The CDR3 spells CASSRDSRSGNTIYF. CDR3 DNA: TGTGCCAGCAGTCGGGACAGCCGCTCTGGAAACACCATATATTTT.

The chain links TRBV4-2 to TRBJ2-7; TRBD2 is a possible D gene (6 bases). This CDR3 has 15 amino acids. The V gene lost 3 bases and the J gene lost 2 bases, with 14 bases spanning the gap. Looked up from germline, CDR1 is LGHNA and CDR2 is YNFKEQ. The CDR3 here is CASSQEGSLAYEQYF. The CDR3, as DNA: TGTGCCAGCAGCCAGGAGGGGAGCCTTGCCTACGAGCAGTACTTC.

The CDR3 protein is CASSYIAGGQETQYF. CDR3 bases: TGTGCCAGCAGTTACATAGCGGGGGGACAAGAGACCCAGTACTTC. The chain joins TRBV6-5 to TRBJ2-5, with TRBD2 identical over 10 bases. CDR1 and CDR2 (germline): MNHEY, SVGAGI. This CDR3 has 15 residues. V dropped 2 bases and J dropped 2; count of bases not matched to a gene: 2.

CDR3 sequence: CASSPEWNNYGYTF. The CDR3 nucleotides read TGTGCCAGCAGCCCCGAGTGGAATAACTATGGCTACACCTTC. V and J are TRBV7-2 and TRBJ1-2, with D unclear. Trimming left V 5 bases short and J 1 base short, with 11 bases between. Germline CDR1 reads SGHTA; CDR2 reads FQGNSA. The CDR3 totals 14 residues. Based on the CDR3 plus reference TRBV7-2 and TRBJ1-2, the full variable domain is GAGVSQSPSNKVTEKGKDVELRCDPISGHTALYWYRQSLGQGLEFLIYFQGNSAPDKSGLPSDRFSAERTGGSVSTLTIQRTQQEDSAVYLCASSPEWNNYGYTFGSGTRLTVV.

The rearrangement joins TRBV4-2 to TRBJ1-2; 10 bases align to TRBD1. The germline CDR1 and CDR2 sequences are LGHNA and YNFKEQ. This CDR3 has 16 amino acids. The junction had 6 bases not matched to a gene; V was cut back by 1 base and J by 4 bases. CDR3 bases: TGTGCCAGCAGCCAAGGGACAGGGGGTCCGCTCTATGGCTACACCTTC. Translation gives CASSQGTGGPLYGYTF.

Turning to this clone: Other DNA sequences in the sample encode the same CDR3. The CDR3 region is CASSPGAGYGYTF. For the CDR3, the DNA is TGTGCCAGCTCACCAGGGGCTGGCTATGGCTACACCTTC. This chain connects TRBV18 to TRBJ1-2; D may be TRBD1 (5 bases). Germline CDR1 KGHSH, CDR2 LQKENI. Trimming took 2 bases from V and 4 from J, leaving 8 bases between them. The CDR3 is 13 amino acids.

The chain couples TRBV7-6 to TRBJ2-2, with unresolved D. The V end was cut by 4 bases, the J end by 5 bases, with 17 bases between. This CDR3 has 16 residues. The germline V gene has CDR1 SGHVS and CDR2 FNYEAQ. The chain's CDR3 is CASSYITEAATGELFF. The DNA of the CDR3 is TGTGCCAGCAGCTATATCACAGAAGCCGCTACCGGGGAGCTGTTTTTT. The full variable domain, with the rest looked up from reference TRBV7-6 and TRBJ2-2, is GAGVSQSPRYKVTKRGQDVALRCDPISGHVSLYWYRQALGQGPEFLTYFNYEAQQDKSGLPNDRFSAERPEGSISTLTIQRTEQRDSAMYRCASSYITEAATGELFFGEGSRLTVL.

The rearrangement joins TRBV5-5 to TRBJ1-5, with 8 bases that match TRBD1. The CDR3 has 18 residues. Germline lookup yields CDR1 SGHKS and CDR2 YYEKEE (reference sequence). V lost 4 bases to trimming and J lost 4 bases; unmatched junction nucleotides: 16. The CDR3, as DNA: TGTGCCAGCAGCCTTCCCGGACAGGGAAACATCAGGAATCAGCCCCAGCATTTT. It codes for CASSLPGQGNIRNQPQHF.

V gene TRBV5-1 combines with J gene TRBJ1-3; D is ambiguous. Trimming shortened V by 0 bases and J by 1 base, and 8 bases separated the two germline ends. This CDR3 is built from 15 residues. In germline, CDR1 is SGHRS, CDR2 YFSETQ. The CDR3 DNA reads TGCGCCAGCAGCTTGGGGGATACATCTGGAAACACCATATATTTT. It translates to CASSLGDTSGNTIYF.

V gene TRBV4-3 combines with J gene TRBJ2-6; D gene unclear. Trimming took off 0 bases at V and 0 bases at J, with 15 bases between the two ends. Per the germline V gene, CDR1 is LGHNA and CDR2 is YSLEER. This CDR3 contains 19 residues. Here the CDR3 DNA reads TGCGCCAGCAGCCAAGATTGGGTACGACAACGCTCTGGGGCCAACGTCCTGACTTTC. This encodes CASSQDWVRQRSGANVLTF.

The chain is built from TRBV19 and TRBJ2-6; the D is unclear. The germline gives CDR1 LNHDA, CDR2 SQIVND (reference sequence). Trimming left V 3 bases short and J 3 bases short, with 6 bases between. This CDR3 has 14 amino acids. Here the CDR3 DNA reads TGTGCCAGTAGTATTAGGAGTGGGGCCAACGTCCTGACTTTC. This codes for CASSIRSGANVLTF.

The CDR3 DNA follows: TGTGCCATCAGTGCCTCACAGGGGTTGGACACTGAAGCTTTCTTT. Encoded protein: CAISASQGLDTEAFF. V is TRBV10-3 and J is TRBJ1-1; 7 nucleotides match TRBD1. In germline, CDR1 is ENHRY, CDR2 SYGVKD. V gave up 4 bases and J gave up 3 bases; unmatched junction bases: 8. This CDR3 region has 15 residues.

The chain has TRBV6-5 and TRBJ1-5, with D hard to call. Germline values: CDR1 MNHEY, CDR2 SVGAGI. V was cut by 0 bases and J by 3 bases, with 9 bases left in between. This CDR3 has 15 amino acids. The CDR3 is CASSYSYRSNQPQHF. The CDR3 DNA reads TGTGCCAGCAGTTACTCGTACAGATCCAATCAGCCCCAGCATTTT.

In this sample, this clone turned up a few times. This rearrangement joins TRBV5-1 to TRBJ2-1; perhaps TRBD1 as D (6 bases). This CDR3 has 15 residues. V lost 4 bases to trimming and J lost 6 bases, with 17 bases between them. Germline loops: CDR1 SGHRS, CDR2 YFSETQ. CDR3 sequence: CASSLYYGQSNEQFF. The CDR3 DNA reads TGCGCCAGCAGCCTTTACTACGGACAGAGCAATGAGCAGTTCTTC.

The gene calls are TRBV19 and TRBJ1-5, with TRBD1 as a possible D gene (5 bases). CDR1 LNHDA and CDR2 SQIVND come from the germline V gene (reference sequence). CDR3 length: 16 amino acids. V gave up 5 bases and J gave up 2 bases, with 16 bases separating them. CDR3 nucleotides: TGTGCCAGTAGTCTCTTGGGGGTAAATGGCAATCAGCCCCAGCATTTT. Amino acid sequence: CASSLLGVNGNQPQHF.

This CDR3 reads CAWSQETQYF. As DNA, the CDR3 is TGTGCCTGGAGTCAAGAGACCCAGTACTTC. The V gene is TRBV30, the J gene TRBJ2-5; D is uncertain. V lost 2 bases to trimming and J lost 2 bases, with 0 bases between them. The CDR3 is 10 amino acids. Germline loops: CDR1 GTSNPN, CDR2 SVGIG (reference sequence).